Included here is one TCR beta chain sequence, with context. The sample belongs to a study of blood T cell repertoires in COVID-19. Study in general: T cells, B-cell-depleted T cells, or PBMCs provided the cDNA or gDNA that served as material.

V dropped 5 bases and J dropped 3; count of bases not matched to a gene: 9. Germline V gene sequence: CDR1 MDHEN, CDR2 SYDVKM. This CDR3 has 16 amino acids. Original data processing: Amplification of reference gene primers was used by the study to estimate nucleated cell counts. Only in-frame clones appear in the TCRdb table, and some are missing; sequencing was by immunoSEQ multiplex PCR. V and J calls and clone size come straight from that table; D and trimming were deduced from the DNA. The repertoire holds roughly 290,000 clones, with around 87% as singletons. Across about two dozen US areas, participants ranged in age from 18 to 89 years. Allocation to cohorts depended on clinical history reported by the participants.

The receptor's source is a woman under 30 with acute COVID-19. J is TRBJ2-7 and V is TRBV28; 11 positions agree with TRBD2. Sequenced sample: PBMCs or T cells enriched from blood (not recorded which). As DNA, the CDR3 is TGTGCCAGCAGTCCTCGGACTAGCGGGCACCTCTACGAGCAGTACTTC. It codes for CASSPRTSGHLYEQYF.